This passage covers 9 T cell receptor beta chains from one sample sequenced in a study of blood T cell repertoires in COVID-19. Libraries were prepared by immunoSEQ multiplex PCR; TCRdb keeps only in-frame clonotypes and omits some of them. The sample lists 350,000 to 450,000 clones, 85% seen once, with 3.5% to 4% in the top ten. What was sequenced was peripheral blood. Receptor source: a woman between 18 and 29 years old with acute or convalescent COVID-19.

This chain joins TRBV6-5 and TRBJ1-2; TRBD1 agrees at 8 bases. Losses at the gene ends were 8 bases for V and 2 bases for J; bases not matched to a gene: 10. This CDR3 region has 15 residues. Germline loops: CDR1 MNHEY, CDR2 SVGAGI. CDR3 nucleotide sequence: TGTGCCAGCGCGCGGACAGGGAGTGAGAACTATGGCTACACCTTC. It specifies CASARTGSENYGYTF.

CDR3 coding DNA: TGCGCCAGCAGCTTGGCCACACTAGCGGGAGCCCACAATGAGCAGTTCTTC. This gives the protein CASSLATLAGAHNEQFF. This chain uses TRBV5-1 with TRBJ2-1, with 11 bases identical to TRBD2. The CDR3 loop spans 17 amino acids. Germline-derived CDR1 and CDR2 are SGHRS and YFSETQ. The V segment lost 0 bases and the J segment 5 bases; nucleotides outside the gene matches: 7.

J is TRBJ2-3 and V is TRBV3-1 (or the pseudogene TRBV3-2), with 7 bases lining up with TRBD2. With V trimmed by 3 bases and J by 5 bases, 14 bases remained unmatched. Per germline, CDR1 LGHDT and CDR2 YNNKEL (reference sequence). The CDR3 runs to 17 residues. The CDR3 region has the DNA TGTGCCAGCAGCCATAGGACTAGAACGATCTTAGGAGATACGCAGTATTTT. This codes for CASSHRTRTILGDTQYF.

The chain joins TRBV11-2 to TRBJ1-4, with D uncertain. The germline V gene encodes CDR1 SGHAT and CDR2 FQNNGV. The CDR3 covers 16 residues. V lost 0 bases, J lost 1 base, and 9 bases lay in between. CDR3 amino acids: CASSLEAGITNEKLFF. In DNA, the CDR3 is TGTGCCAGCAGCTTAGAGGCGGGAATAACTAATGAAAAACTGTTTTTT.

The chain recombines TRBV5-6 with TRBJ1-3; 9 bases match TRBD1. V dropped 2 bases and J dropped 8; count of bases not matched to a gene: 11. Germline V CDR1 and CDR2: SGHDT, YYEEEE. The length of the CDR3 is 16 residues. The CDR3 reads CASSFPPDRGLHTIYF. The CDR3 nucleotides are TGTGCCAGCAGCTTTCCCCCGGACAGGGGTTTACACACCATATATTTT.

The rearrangement links TRBV27 to TRBJ1-5; maybe TRBD1 (5 bases). Per germline, CDR1 MNHEY and CDR2 SMNVEV (reference sequence). The CDR3 length is 14 residues. V lost 6 bases and J lost 3, with 12 bases in between. CDR3 residues: CASSRVGYNQPQHF. The DNA of the CDR3 is TGTGCCAGCAGCAGGGTAGGGTACAATCAGCCCCAGCATTTT.

V gene TRBV6-5 combines with J gene TRBJ1-5, with D unresolved. V was clipped by 4 bases and J by 4 bases, with 8 bases between them. The CDR3 consists of 13 residues. The V gene's germline CDR1 is MNHEY and CDR2 SVGAGI. As DNA, the CDR3 is TGTGCCAGCAGTTCGTTAAATAATCAGCCCCAGCATTTT. Translation gives CASSSLNNQPQHF.

V is TRBV27 and J is TRBJ2-5, with 8 positions matching TRBD1. V lost 3 bases and J lost 4; bases outside the gene matches: 7. Looked up from germline, CDR1 is MNHEY and CDR2 is SMNVEV (reference sequence). The CDR3 runs 15 residues. Written as DNA, the CDR3 is TGTGCCAGCAGTTTCACGGCAGGGGGCGGAGAGACCCAGTACTTC. As protein: CASSFTAGGGETQYF.

This rearrangement joins TRBV11-2 to TRBJ2-2; TRBD2 matches 9 bases. CDR1 and CDR2 from the germline V gene are SGHAT and FQNNGV. V trimming: 2 bases; J trimming: 4 bases; junction bases outside the gene matches: 11. This CDR3 comprises 18 residues. The DNA for the CDR3 is TGTGCCAGCAGCTTATGGTCCCAGCGGGGGGCCGGCACCGGGGAGCTGTTTTTT. Translation gives CASSLWSQRGAGTGELFF.